This is a list of T cell receptor beta chains from one sample in a study of regulatory T cells in long-lasting Graves disease. TCRdb itself ran the multiplex PCR reads through MiXCR, one entry per CDR3 protein. This sample has 400,000 or so distinct CDR3 sequences, with about a quarter found just once. The starting material was peripheral blood mononuclear cells (PBMCs), obtained when the disease was refractory, from a patient treated with antithyroid drugs. The receptors stem from a female donor with Graves disease. CDR3s include the opening cysteine and the closing phenylalanine or tryptophan. Fields, in order: J gene, V gene, clone size, D gene, CDR3 protein, CDR3 DNA. A D gene is named only where the DNA matches it firmly. Where a row states a size, it is once, few, many or the class of an expanded clone; other rows omit it.

TRBJ2-7	TRBV3-1	NA	NA	CASSQGLGEQYF	TGTGCCAGCAGCCAGGGGCTGGGGGAGCAGTACTTC
TRBJ2-7	TRBV4-1	NA	TRBD2	CASSQHLAAAYEQYF	TGCGCCAGCAGCCAACACCTAGCGGCCGCCTACGAGCAGTACTTC
TRBJ1-1	TRBV11-3	NA	NA	CASSLDTDTEAFF	TGTGCCAGCAGCTTAGACACTGACACTGAAGCTTTCTTT
TRBJ1-1	TRBV30	NA	NA	CAWSYRRIMNTEAFF	TGTGCCTGGAGTTACAGGCGAATTATGAACACTGAAGCTTTCTTT
TRBJ2-7	TRBV20-1	few	TRBD2	CSARITGTSGIFYEQYF	TGCAGTGCTAGAATAACCGGGACTAGCGGGATCTTCTACGAGCAGTACTTC
TRBJ1-2	TRBV10-3	NA	NA	CAISGSHHLDYTF	TGTGCCATCAGTGGGTCCCACCACCTTGACTACACCTTC
TRBJ1-1	TRBV5-5	many	NA	CASSLVGGINAEAFF	TGTGCCAGCAGCTTGGTAGGGGGAATAAACGCTGAAGCTTTCTTT
TRBJ2-6	TRBV5-5	NA	NA	CASRLNSGANVLTF	TGTGCCAGCAGATTGAACTCTGGGGCCAACGTCCTGACTTTC
TRBJ1-1	TRBV7-2	NA	NA	CASSLARRGTEAFF	TGTGCCAGCAGCTTAGCGCGGAGGGGCACTGAAGCTTTCTTT
TRBJ2-5	TRBV20-1	NA	NA	CSAPEGNQETQYF	TGCAGTGCTCCCGAGGGAAACCAAGAGACCCAGTACTTC
TRBJ1-4	TRBV28	NA	NA	CASSLEASAGEKLFF	TGTGCCAGCAGTTTAGAAGCATCGGCTGGTGAAAAACTGTTTTTT
TRBJ2-4	TRBV12-3/TRBV12-4	NA	TRBD2	CASSLAGGDKNIQYF	TGTGCCAGCAGTTTGGCGGGAGGGGACAAAAACATTCAGTACTTC
TRBJ2-5	TRBV29-1	few	NA	CSVERPVQETQYF	TGCAGCGTTGAAAGGCCAGTCCAAGAGACCCAGTACTTC
TRBJ1-1	TRBV5-4	NA	NA	CASSLEGGRVTEAFF	TGTGCCAGCAGCTTGGAGGGGGGCCGAGTCACTGAAGCTTTCTTT
TRBJ1-2	TRBV5-4	few	TRBD1	CASSRGQDYGYTF	TGTGCCAGCAGCCGGGGACAGGACTATGGCTACACCTTC
TRBJ1-6	TRBV5-1	many	NA	CASSLRERNSPLHF	TGCGCCAGCAGCTTGCGGGAGAGGAATTCACCCCTCCACTTT
TRBJ1-2	TRBV7-2	NA	NA	CASSLVEFNYGYTF	TGTGCCAGCAGCTTAGTAGAGTTTAACTATGGCTACACCTTC
TRBJ2-7	TRBV7-8	NA	NA	CASSPIVVGYEQYF	TGTGCCAGCAGCCCTATCGTAGTAGGCTACGAGCAGTACTTC
TRBJ2-1	TRBV2	few	NA	CASLIRNEQFF	TGTGCCAGCTTAATTAGAAATGAGCAGTTCTTC
TRBJ1-6	TRBV3-1	NA	TRBD1	CASSLDRGSNSPLHF	TGTGCCAGCAGCCTGGACAGGGGCAGTAATTCACCCCTCCACTTT
TRBJ2-2	TRBV27	once	TRBD1	CASSLQSGQGIDGELFF	TGTGCCAGCAGTCTCCAATCGGGACAGGGGATCGACGGGGAGCTGTTTTTT
TRBJ1-5	TRBV6-1	NA	TRBD1	CASSKTLQGQGQPQHF	TGTGCCAGCAGTAAGACCTTACAGGGGCAGGGTCAGCCCCAGCATTTT
TRBJ1-1	TRBV20-1	many	NA	CMSGSPGTNTEAFF	TGCATGTCGGGATCCCCCGGGACGAACACTGAAGCTTTCTTT
TRBJ2-6	TRBV6-1	many	NA	CASGRSGANVLTF	TGTGCCAGCGGCCGTTCTGGGGCCAACGTCCTGACTTTC
TRBJ1-5	TRBV28	few	NA	CASSFPLGDPNQPQHF	TGTGCCAGCAGTTTTCCTCTGGGGGACCCCAATCAGCCCCAGCATTTT
TRBJ2-7	TRBV28	many	TRBD1	CASRELGTGWEQYF	TGTGCCAGCAGGGAGCTGGGGACAGGGTGGGAGCAGTACTTC
TRBJ2-7	TRBV5-1	few	TRBD2	CASSHGAAAGGGYEQYF	TGCGCCAGCAGCCACGGAGCCGCAGCGGGAGGTGGGTACGAGCAGTACTTC
TRBJ2-1	TRBV6-2/TRBV6-3	few	NA	CASSYIPGRPYNEQFF	TGTGCCAGCAGTTACATACCGGGCCGCCCTTACAATGAGCAGTTCTTC
TRBJ2-7	TRBV7-9	NA	NA	CASSSGNLDEQYF	TGTGCCAGCAGCAGCGGCAATCTCGACGAGCAGTACTTC
TRBJ1-1	TRBV5-1	NA	TRBD1	CASSYTGDLNTEAFF	TGCGCCAGCAGTTATACAGGGGACCTGAACACTGAAGCTTTCTTT
TRBJ1-1	TRBV20-1	few	TRBD1	CSARQGVNTEAFF	TGCAGTGCTAGACAGGGGGTGAACACTGAAGCTTTCTTT
TRBJ1-2	TRBV30	few	NA	CAWSEGEGYGYTF	TGTGCCTGGAGTGAGGGGGAAGGCTATGGCTACACCTTC
TRBJ1-1	TRBV18	few	NA	CASSPTTGEAFF	TGTGCCAGCTCACCGACTACAGGTGAAGCTTTCTTT
TRBJ1-1	TRBV7-8	once	TRBD1	CASSADRGRTEAFF	TGTGCCAGCAGCGCGGACAGGGGGAGGACTGAGGCTTTCTTT
TRBJ2-7	TRBV2	many	TRBD2	CASSDSLGRVTYEQYF	TGTGCCAGCAGTGACTCTTTAGGGAGGGTAACCTACGAGCAGTACTTC
TRBJ1-3	TRBV2	NA	NA	CASSERPGRGSTIYF	TGTGCCAGCAGTGAACGTCCAGGGAGGGGAAGCACCATATATTTT
TRBJ1-5	TRBV19	few	TRBD1	CASSIAGQVGNQPQHF	TGTGCCAGTAGTATCGCCGGACAGGTGGGCAATCAGCCCCAGCATTTT
TRBJ1-5	TRBV20-1	NA	TRBD1	CSAMDRYSNQPQHF	TGCAGTGCTATGGACAGGTATAGCAATCAGCCCCAGCATTTT
TRBJ2-7	TRBV20-1	few	NA	CSAGRTYEQYF	TGCAGTGCTGGCAGGACCTACGAGCAGTACTTC
TRBJ1-2	TRBV5-5	many	TRBD1	CASTDRANYGYTF	TGTGCCAGCACAGACAGGGCAAACTATGGCTACACCTTC
TRBJ2-7	TRBV18	NA	TRBD2	CASSPRGKSGTEQYF	TGTGCCAGCTCACCTAGGGGCAAGAGCGGGACCGAGCAGTACTTC
TRBJ1-5	TRBV28	many	NA	CASSRDSYSNQPQHF	TGTGCCAGCAGTAGAGACTCCTATAGCAATCAGCCCCAGCATTTT
TRBJ2-7	TRBV30	few	TRBD1	CAWSTGTGTDEQYF	TGTGCCTGGAGTACCGGGACAGGGACCGACGAGCAGTACTTC
TRBJ2-2	TRBV5-1	NA	NA	CASSLVGDYAGELFF	TGCGCCAGCAGCTTGGTCGGCGACTACGCCGGGGAGCTGTTTTTT
TRBJ1-1	TRBV10-3	once	TRBD1	CAISITGGDTEAFF	TGTGCCATCAGCATTACAGGGGGCGATACTGAAGCTTTCTTT
TRBJ2-1	TRBV13	NA	TRBD1	CASSSTGGRYNEQFF	TGTGCCAGCAGCTCGACAGGGGGCCGTTACAATGAGCAGTTCTTC
TRBJ1-1	TRBV7-2	few	NA	CASSLYGSKAFF	TGTGCCAGCAGCTTATACGGCAGTAAAGCTTTCTTT
TRBJ1-5	TRBV2	many	NA	CASSTLRGTVSNQPQHF	TGTGCCAGCAGTACTTTAAGGGGAACAGTTAGCAATCAGCCCCAGCATTTT
TRBJ1-1	TRBV27	NA	NA	CASNRLGSNTEAFF	TGTGCCAGCAACCGACTGGGTAGTAACACTGAAGCTTTCTTT
TRBJ1-4	TRBV18	few	NA	CASSPGNEEKLFF	TGTGCCAGCTCACCGGGAAATGAAGAAAAACTGTTTTTT